This TCR beta chain appears in the sequencing data of a study of vaccination and CD4 T cells after COVID-19. Looking at the study overall: The study enrolled six male and four female convalescents, two of whom were Hispanic. Overlapping spike peptides served as the stimulus for the cells. These peptides came from SARS-CoV-2 and from the common cold coronaviruses HCoV-NL63, HCoV-OC43 and HCoV-229E. Study outcomes and limitations: The great majority, 304 of 307 vaccine-specific clones, proved spike mono-reactive in convalescent patients.

Sequenced with the Oncomine TCR Beta short-read assay was DNA taken from cultured CD4+ T cells. TCRdb reprocessed the PCR reads via MiXCR and lists one record per CDR3 protein. The repertoire holds roughly 12,000 distinct CDR3 sequences, roughly 44% seen once, with about 23% in the top ten. Treatment of the sample: roughly 10-day PBMC culture with coronavirus spike peptide pools or control peptides (ViraFEST assay). Positive PCR tests dated from March to December 2020, predating US Alpha, Beta and Delta variants. The CDR3 spans 14 residues. The germline gives CDR1 MNHNS, CDR2 SASEGT. Germline trimming cut 5 bases from V and 5 bases from J; bases unmatched to any gene: 6. This clonotype was detected a few times. Its cognate antigen is unknown.

This TCR was sampled from a human donor who had recovered from COVID-19. V usage is TRBV6-1 and J usage is TRBJ2-5; 9 bases map to TRBD1. Sequencing was performed on CD4+ T cells from blood, cultured in vitro. CDR3 nucleotides: TGTGCCAGCAGTCGGGACAGGGTGTCGGAGACCCAGTACTTC. Translating it yields CASSRDRVSETQYF.